A single count supports the clone carrying this T cell receptor beta chain. Clones were read by immunoSEQ multiplex PCR, and TCRdb kept only the in-frame ones, dropping some. The sample yields about 220,000 clones, more than 70% seen once. J gave up 9 bases and V 5 bases, and 10 bases lay outside the gene matches. The CDR3 totals 16 residues. Germline V gives CDR1 LNHDA, CDR2 SQIVND (reference sequence). The sample comes from a study of blood T cell repertoires in COVID-19. For the study at large: PBMCs, B-cell-depleted T cells, or T cells were the source of the cDNA or gDNA that made up the material.

The chain couples TRBV19 to TRBJ1-6, with 10 nucleotides matching TRBD1. The TCR sequence derives from a woman of 80 years or more with acute or convalescent COVID-19. Input material: peripheral blood. For the CDR3, the DNA is TGTGCCAGTAGTCCCCAGACAGGGGGCTTTGTTTCACCCCTCCACTTT. Amino acid sequence: CASSPQTGGFVSPLHF.